Each of the 25 T cell receptor beta chains below was sequenced from the same sample in a study of T cell repertoires and HLA-DP antigens. Antigen specificity for these receptors is unknown. The assay was immunoSEQ multiplex PCR, and TCRdb's table has in-frame clones only and misses some. The sample lists 65,000 to 95,000 clones, just under 80% occurring once. Sequencing input: CD4+ T cells from PBMCs. The receptors derive from a man aged 55-75 years in good health and CMV-seronegative.

This chain uses TRBV13 with TRBJ2-7; no clear D gene. The V and J ends lost 1 base and 4 bases respectively, with 8 bases between them. The germline gives CDR1 PRHDT, CDR2 FYEKMQ (reference sequence). CDR3 length: 13 amino acids. CDR3 region: CASSLERTYEQYF. CDR3 DNA: TGTGCCAGCAGCTTAGAGCGCACGTACGAGCAGTACTTC.

This chain links TRBV5-4 with TRBJ1-3, with 12 positions matching TRBD1. Germline CDR1 and CDR2: SGHNT and YYREEE (reference sequence). With V trimmed by 6 bases and J by 4 bases, 5 bases remained unmatched. The CDR3 runs to 15 residues. The CDR3 is CASTRDRGPGNTIYF. DNA for the CDR3: TGTGCCAGCACAAGGGACAGGGGGCCCGGAAACACCATATATTTT.

The V gene is TRBV5-1, the J gene TRBJ2-2; possibly TRBD2 for D (6 bases). V was shortened by 4 bases and J by 0 bases, with 10 bases between the two germline ends. Germline V gives CDR1 SGHRS, CDR2 YFSETQ. The CDR3 spans 15 residues. CDR3 loop: CASSGDSTNTGELFF. CDR3 DNA sequence: TGCGCCAGCAGCGGGGACTCTACGAACACCGGGGAGCTGTTTTTT.

The chain couples TRBV6-1 to TRBJ2-5, with 9 bases fitting TRBD2. Germline V gives CDR1 MNHNS, CDR2 SASEGT. The CDR3 extends over 13 amino acids. Trimming at V came to 8 bases and at J to 5 bases, leaving 6 bases not matched to a gene. The CDR3 spells CASLSGRRETQYF. The CDR3 nucleotides are TGTGCCAGCCTTAGCGGGAGACGGGAGACCCAGTACTTC.

This chain connects TRBV18 to TRBJ2-1; D is perhaps TRBD1 (6 bases). Germline lookup yields CDR1 KGHSH and CDR2 LQKENI. Trimming cost V 6 bases and J 1 base, with 13 bases left between them. This CDR3 has 15 amino acids. DNA of the CDR3: TGTGCCAGCTCTCCAGGGGTTACGTCCTACAATGAGCAGTTCTTC. Translated: CASSPGVTSYNEQFF.

This chain uses TRBV30 with TRBJ1-6; D possibly corresponds to TRBD1 (6 bases). The ends were cut back, 4 bases at V and 9 bases at J, with 28 bases in the middle. From germline, CDR1 is GTSNPN and CDR2 SVGIG (reference sequence). CDR3 length: 18 residues. The CDR3 nucleotides are TGTGCCTGGACCCGGCAATGGGGGACTGAACCACAGGGTTCACCCCTCCACTTT. Protein: CAWTRQWGTEPQGSPLHF.

The chain recombines TRBV4-3 with TRBJ1-3, with D uncertain. Between the trimmed V and J ends, which lost 0 bases and 0 bases, there was a span of 9 bases. The CDR3 contains 16 residues. The germline CDR1 and CDR2 sequences are LGHNA and YSLEER. In DNA, the CDR3 is TGCGCCAGCAGCCAAGATCATCTGAACTCTGGAAACACCATATATTTT. Translated: CASSQDHLNSGNTIYF.

This sequence joins TRBV5-1 and TRBJ1-3; D not certain. The CDR3 contains 14 residues. V dropped 1 base and J dropped 0 bases, with 5 bases sitting between them. The germline V gene has CDR1 SGHRS and CDR2 YFSETQ. In DNA, the CDR3 is TGCGCCAGCAGCTTGAAAAGCTCTGGAAACACCATATATTTT. Protein: CASSLKSSGNTIYF.

V and J are TRBV10-2 and TRBJ1-1, with D possibly matching TRBD1 (5 bases). CDR1 WSHSY and CDR2 SAAADI come from the germline V gene. Between the trimmed V and J ends, which lost 10 bases and 1 base, there was a span of 16 bases. The CDR3 has 14 amino acids. The CDR3 sequence: CATQTGRENTEAFF. CDR3 nucleotides: TGCGCCACCCAGACCGGCAGGGAGAACACTGAAGCTTTCTTT.

The DNA for the CDR3 is TGCAGCTTTACAGGATCGAACACTGAAGCTTTCTTT. This encodes CSFTGSNTEAFF. J is TRBJ1-1 and V is TRBV29-1, with D perhaps TRBD1 (5 bases). The CDR3 covers 12 residues. Between the trimmed V and J ends, which lost 8 bases and 1 base, there was a span of 11 bases. CDR1 is SQVTM, CDR2 ANQGSEA, per germline.

CDR3 in DNA: TGTGCCAGCAGTGATGAGACAGGGAGGGATGAGCAGTTCTTC. The encoded protein is CASSDETGRDEQFF. The chain has TRBV25-1 and TRBJ2-1, with D tentatively TRBD1 or TRBD2 (7 bases each). The germline CDR1 and CDR2 sequences are MGHDK and SYGVNS. V dropped 3 bases and J dropped 8 bases, with 14 bases sitting between them. This CDR3 contains 14 residues. Drawing the rest from reference TRBV25-1 and TRBJ2-1, the complete variable domain is EADIYQTPRYLVIGTGKKITLECSQTMGHDKMYWYQQDPGMELHLIHYSYGVNSTEKGDLSSESTVSRIRTEHFPLTLESARPSHTSQYLCASSDETGRDEQFFGPGTRLTVL.

The gene calls are TRBV9 and TRBJ1-2; D is possibly TRBD1 (6 bases). The length of the CDR3 is 16 residues. Germline V gives CDR1 SGDLS, CDR2 YYNGEE. Trimming removed 4 bases from V and 4 bases from J, with 20 bases in between. CDR3 DNA: TGTGCCAGCAGCAACATTGGGGGCCGGGGCAGCTATGGCTACACCTTC. Translating it yields CASSNIGGRGSYGYTF.

This clone was detected only once. This CDR3 reads CASSLGGGGFNEQFF. For the CDR3, the DNA is TGTGCCAGCAGCTTAGGTGGCGGGGGGTTCAATGAGCAGTTCTTC. J is TRBJ2-1 and V is TRBV7-2; TRBD2 aligns across 8 bases. Germline V gives CDR1 SGHTA, CDR2 FQGNSA. V lost 1 base, J lost 6 bases, and 5 bases stayed unmatched. The length of the CDR3 is 15 residues.

The sample holds a few counts of this clone. This same CDR3 is encoded by further DNA sequences in the sample. J is TRBJ1-2 and V is TRBV28, with unresolved D. Trimming took 4 bases from V and 5 from J, leaving 5 bases between them. Germline V gives CDR1 MDHEN, CDR2 SYDVKM. This CDR3 is 11 amino acids long. The chain's CDR3 is CASSSRYGYTF. The CDR3 nucleotides read TGTGCCAGCAGTTCCCGTTATGGCTACACCTTC.

The chain combines TRBV18 with TRBJ1-1; D is possibly TRBD1 (5 bases). Germline V gene lookup returns CDR1 KGHSH and CDR2 LQKENI. The ends were cut back, 1 base at V and 3 bases at J, with 12 bases in the middle. The CDR3 contains 15 residues. The CDR3 region is CASSPRGRLDTEAFF. The DNA of the CDR3 is TGTGCCAGCTCACCACGGGGCAGACTTGACACTGAAGCTTTCTTT.

V is TRBV19 and J is TRBJ1-2; 8 nucleotides align to TRBD1. The CDR3 extends over 13 amino acids. The germline CDR1 and CDR2 sequences are LNHDA and SQIVND (reference sequence). Trimming cost V 3 bases and J 7 bases; bases outside gene matches: 4. CDR3 region: CASSITGGAGYTF. The CDR3 nucleotides are TGTGCCAGTAGTATCACAGGGGGAGCTGGCTACACCTTC.

In this sample, this clone turned up many times. V gene TRBV5-4 combines with J gene TRBJ1-3, with 11 bases fitting TRBD1. This CDR3 spans 16 amino acids. The V segment lost 0 bases and the J segment 3 bases; nucleotides outside the gene matches: 2. From germline, CDR1 is SGHNT and CDR2 YYREEE (reference sequence). As DNA, the CDR3 is TGTGCCAGCAGCTTGGGGACAGGGGGCGATGGAAACACCATATATTTT. This gives the protein CASSLGTGGDGNTIYF.

The chain couples TRBV27 to TRBJ1-6; possible D gene TRBD1, 6 bases. This CDR3 is built from 18 residues. The germline gives CDR1 MNHEY, CDR2 SMNVEV (reference sequence). V shed 6 bases and J shed 2 bases, with 20 bases lying between them. CDR3 residues: CASSSSRRGAAYNSPLHF. Here the CDR3 DNA reads TGTGCCAGCAGCTCTTCGCGGCGGGGGGCCGCCTATAATTCACCCCTCCACTTT.

The gene calls are TRBV10-3 and TRBJ1-1; perhaps TRBD1 as D (5 bases). The CDR3 has 13 residues. V lost 3 bases and J 4 bases, leaving 9 bases between the germline ends. Germline V gene sequence: CDR1 ENHRY, CDR2 SYGVKD. The CDR3 DNA reads as TGTGCCATCAGTGAACGCCAGGGCACTGAAGCTTTCTTT. Encoded protein: CAISERQGTEAFF.

This chain links TRBV6-5 with TRBJ2-1; D might be TRBD2 (6 bases). This CDR3 region has 15 residues. Deletions cut 5 bases from V and 5 bases from J, with 16 bases between. Looked up from germline, CDR1 is MNHEY and CDR2 is SVGAGI. CDR3 nucleotides: TGTGCCAGCAGTCTCGCGGGGACCCAACACAATGAGCAGTTCTTC. As protein: CASSLAGTQHNEQFF.

This clone has only a few counts. The V gene is TRBV9, the J gene TRBJ2-5; D perhaps matches TRBD2 (5 bases). The V end was cut by 3 bases, the J end by 7 bases, with 10 bases between. Germline V gives CDR1 SGDLS, CDR2 YYNGEE. The CDR3 has 12 amino acids. The CDR3 spells CASSAPRGTQYF. CDR3 nucleotide sequence: TGTGCCAGCAGCGCTCCCCGGGGGACCCAGTACTTC. The variable domain in full, completed from reference TRBV9 and TRBJ2-5, reads DSGVTQTPKHLITATGQRVTLRCSPRSGDLSVYWYQQSLDQGLQFLIQYYNGEERAKGNILERFSAQQFPDLHSELNLSSLELGDSALYFCASSAPRGTQYFGPGTRLLVL.

This chain uses TRBV19 with TRBJ1-3; D unresolved. Germline-derived CDR1 and CDR2 are LNHDA and SQIVND (reference sequence). With 7 bases removed from V and 1 base from J, the gap between germline ends came to 17 bases. This CDR3 comprises 16 residues. As DNA, the CDR3 is TGTGCCAGTACCCTCACCCCGGCTAGATCTGGAAACACCATATATTTT. Translated: CASTLTPARSGNTIYF.

The chain links TRBV15 to TRBJ2-7, with a possible D match to TRBD2 (5 bases). V lost 0 bases and J 5 bases, leaving 20 bases between the germline ends. The CDR3 is made up of 17 amino acids. CDR1 is LNHNV, CDR2 YYDKDF, per germline (reference sequence). CDR3 nucleotide sequence: TGTGCCACCAGCAGAGACCTTCTTGGCAGGAGGTGGGACGAGCAGTACTTC. It codes for CATSRDLLGRRWDEQYF.

The chain uses TRBV9 and TRBJ2-3; 9 positions match TRBD2. Trimming took 4 bases from V and 0 from J; bases not matched to a gene: 3. The CDR3 has 15 residues. The V gene's germline CDR1 is SGDLS and CDR2 YYNGEE. CDR3 bases: TGTGCCAGCAGCTCGACTAGCGGTAGCACAGATACGCAGTATTTT. It encodes CASSSTSGSTDTQYF.

V usage is TRBV10-2 and J usage is TRBJ2-2; 9 bases agree with TRBD2. This CDR3 comprises 17 residues. The junction had 10 bases not matched to a gene; V was cut back by 3 bases and J by 5 bases. Germline lookup yields CDR1 WSHSY and CDR2 SAAADI. This CDR3 is CASSDRASGVRTGELFF. As DNA, the CDR3 is TGCGCCAGCAGTGATAGGGCTAGCGGGGTCCGTACCGGGGAGCTGTTTTTT.